This entry features one T cell receptor (beta chain) sequence. This record belongs to a study of blood T cell repertoires in COVID-19. About the research overall: Sources were T cells, B-cell-depleted T cells, or PBMCs; the material itself was cDNA or gDNA.

The method was immunoSEQ multiplex PCR; TCRdb's version includes in-frame clones alone and lacks a portion of them. Here the sample spans approximately 30,000 clones, around 90% being singletons. CDR3 length: 15 residues. Looked up from germline, CDR1 is SNHLY and CDR2 is FYNNEI. The V segment lost 1 base and the J segment 8 bases; nucleotides outside the gene matches: 6. This receptor was identified in a human donor in a cohort sampled during active COVID-19. What was sequenced was peripheral blood. V usage is TRBV2 and J usage is TRBJ2-4, with 9 bases identical to TRBD1. Here the CDR3 reads CASSEGGGQGYIQYF. The CDR3 nucleotides are TGTGCCAGCAGTGAAGGGGGTGGACAGGGGTACATTCAGTACTTC.